The 17 T cell receptor beta chains below come from one sample, sequenced in a study of blood T cell repertoires in COVID-19. The assay was immunoSEQ multiplex PCR, and TCRdb's table has in-frame clones only and misses some. Here the sample spans about 190,000 clones, approximately 81% being singletons. Material: peripheral blood. These receptors were taken from a woman aged 80 or older with active or convalescent COVID-19.

The chain uses TRBV9 and TRBJ1-2; 10 nucleotides line up with TRBD1. V shed 4 bases and J 7 bases; nucleotides not matched to a gene: 13. The CDR3 covers 16 residues. CDR1 is SGDLS, CDR2 YYNGEE, per germline. CDR3 in DNA: TGTGCCAGCAGCACGAACCCGACAGGGGGCGCGGGTGGCTACACCTTC. This codes for CASSTNPTGGAGGYTF.

The genes are TRBV11-2 and TRBJ2-5, with 8 nucleotides matching TRBD2. With V trimmed by 1 base and J by 4 bases, 5 bases remained unmatched. Germline CDR1 is SGHAT and CDR2 is FQNNGV. The CDR3 has 15 residues. CDR3 residues: CASSLAGGPLETQYF. CDR3 bases: TGTGCCAGCAGCTTAGCGGGAGGGCCTCTAGAGACCCAGTACTTC.

The chain joins TRBV28 to TRBJ2-5; no clear D gene. Germline assignment: CDR1 MDHEN and CDR2 SYDVKM. The CDR3 spans 15 residues. The V end lost 2 bases, the J end lost 2 bases, and 12 bases lay between the germline ends. Written as DNA, the CDR3 is TGTGCCAGCAGTTTACCCAGTTTCTTACAAGAGACCCAGTACTTC. It yields the protein CASSLPSFLQETQYF.

This clone came up many times. The chain has TRBV24-1 and TRBJ2-7, with TRBD2 as a possible D gene (5 bases). The length of the CDR3 is 15 residues. Germline V CDR1 and CDR2: KGHDR, SFDVKD. Trimming left V 2 bases short and J 1 base short, with 11 bases between. As DNA, the CDR3 is TGTGCCACCAGTGATTCGACTAAAACGTCCTACGAGCAGTACTTC. Translating it yields CATSDSTKTSYEQYF.

In DNA form, the CDR3 reads TGCGCCAGCAGCTTGGGGACACTAAACTACGAGCAGTACTTC. Its translation: CASSLGTLNYEQYF. This sequence joins TRBV5-1 and TRBJ2-7; perhaps TRBD1 as D (5 bases). Trimming took 0 bases from V and 3 from J, leaving 10 bases between them. CDR1 and CDR2 (germline): SGHRS, YFSETQ. The length of the CDR3 is 14 residues.

The J gene is TRBJ1-1, the V gene TRBV3-1 (or the pseudogene TRBV3-2); D remains unclear. The CDR3 is 14 residues long. Germline V gene sequence: CDR1 LGHDT, CDR2 YNNKEL (reference sequence). V was trimmed by 3 bases and J by 2 bases, leaving 10 bases between them. The CDR3 is CASSHGTHNTEAFF. CDR3 DNA: TGTGCCAGCAGCCATGGCACACATAACACTGAAGCTTTCTTT.

The chain combines TRBV19 with TRBJ1-1; 7 positions agree with TRBD1. The germline CDR1 and CDR2 sequences are LNHDA and SQIVND (reference sequence). The CDR3 runs 13 residues. Trimming took 4 bases from V and 4 from J; bases not matched to a gene: 3. The CDR3 DNA follows: TGTGCCAGTAGTAGACAGGGAGCCACTGAAGCTTTCTTT. Protein: CASSRQGATEAFF. Full variable domain (rest looked up from reference TRBV19 and TRBJ1-1): DGGITQSPKYLFRKEGQNVTLSCEQNLNHDAMYWYRQDPGQGLRLIYYSQIVNDFQKGDIAEGYSVSREKKESFPLTVTSAQKNPTAFYLCASSRQGATEAFFGQGTRLTVV.

Concerning this clone itself: One end of the junction varies from germline; a read error may be responsible. This chain connects TRBV19 to TRBJ2-2; 9 nucleotides match TRBD1. This CDR3 comprises 17 residues. Germline V gene sequence: CDR1 LNHDA, CDR2 SQIVND (reference sequence). CDR3 sequence: CASKIGAGQGRTGELFF. The CDR3 nucleotides read TGTGCGAGTAAAATTGGGGCAGGACAGGGGCGAACCGGGGAGCTGTTTTTT.

The CDR3 region has the DNA TGTGCCAGCTCACCGTACGGGACAGGGAACACTGAAGCTTTCTTT. Protein: CASSPYGTGNTEAFF. This chain joins TRBV18 and TRBJ1-1, with 8 bases that match TRBD1. The CDR3 covers 15 residues. Germline V gives CDR1 KGHSH, CDR2 LQKENI. V shed 3 bases, J shed 1 base, and the junction held 4 bases outside the gene matches. The full variable domain, in which reference TRBV18 and TRBJ1-1 provide the parts outside the CDR3, is NAGVMQNPRHLVRRRGQEARLRCSPMKGHSHVYWYRQLPEEGLKFMVYLQKENIIDESGMPKERFSAEFPKEGPSILRIQQVVRGDSAAYFCASSPYGTGNTEAFFGQGTRLTVV.

This chain joins TRBV7-8 and TRBJ1-2, with 7 bases that match TRBD1. The length of the CDR3 is 14 residues. Germline CDR1 reads SGHVS; CDR2 reads FQNEAQ. V lost 5 bases to trimming and J lost 6 bases; unmatched junction nucleotides: 9. The CDR3 protein is CASSPSRGGNGYTF. DNA for the CDR3: TGTGCCAGCAGCCCCTCCCGAGGGGGCAATGGCTACACCTTC.

The chain has TRBV21-1 and TRBJ1-5. TRBV21-1 is given as a pseudogene. This CDR3 is 12 amino acids long. The CDR3 DNA follows: TGTGCCAGCAGCAAAAGAACGGAGCCCCAGCATTTT. Its protein is CASSKRTEPQHF.

In this sample, this clone turned up once. The chain is built from TRBV2 and TRBJ2-7; D perhaps matches TRBD1 (6 bases). V shed 6 bases and J shed 0 bases, with 15 bases lying between them. CDR1 SNHLY and CDR2 FYNNEI come from the germline V gene. There are 15 residues in the CDR3. The CDR3 nucleotides read TGTGCCAGCAGCATAGACAGGACCATCTCCTACGAGCAGTACTTC. The encoded protein is CASSIDRTISYEQYF.

The chain links TRBV5-1 to TRBJ2-7, with 7 bases matching TRBD2. V was pared by 1 base and J by 0 bases, with 4 bases of the junction left unmatched. The germline CDR1 and CDR2 sequences are SGHRS and YFSETQ. The CDR3 sequence is 15 residues long. The CDR3 reads CASSLSGINSYEQYF. CDR3 in DNA: TGCGCCAGCAGCTTGAGCGGGATTAACTCCTACGAGCAGTACTTC.

This chain joins TRBV4-1 and TRBJ1-2; TRBD1 might be the D (5 bases). Germline assignment: CDR1 MGHRA and CDR2 YSYEKL. The CDR3 runs to 14 residues. V lost 1 base and J lost 3, with 9 bases in between. The CDR3 loop is CASSQVARDYGYTF. CDR3 nucleotide sequence: TGCGCCAGCAGCCAAGTGGCCAGGGACTATGGCTACACCTTC.

A remark on this clone: The identical CDR3 is also encoded by other nucleotide sequences in the sample. The genes are TRBV5-1 and TRBJ1-1; D is ambiguous. This CDR3 contains 14 residues. Looked up from germline, CDR1 is SGHRS and CDR2 is YFSETQ. V lost 0 bases to trimming and J lost 4 bases, with 10 bases between them. The CDR3 loop is CASSLDPGGTEAFF. Written as DNA, the CDR3 is TGCGCCAGCAGCTTGGATCCGGGAGGCACTGAAGCTTTCTTT.

This clone was recorded once. The chain is built from TRBV2 and TRBJ1-1; D is perhaps TRBD1 (5 bases). The V gene lost 7 bases and the J gene lost 2 bases, with 11 bases spanning the gap. The CDR3 loop spans 13 amino acids. The germline gives CDR1 SNHLY, CDR2 FYNNEI. The CDR3 here is CASMRGVNTEAFF. CDR3 DNA sequence: TGTGCCAGCATGCGGGGGGTTAACACTGAAGCTTTCTTT. Drawing the rest from reference TRBV2 and TRBJ1-1, the complete variable domain is EPEVTQTPSHQVTQMGQEVILRCVPISNHLYFYWYRQILGQKVEFLVSFYNNEISEKSEIFDDQFSVERPDGSNFTLKIRSTKLEDSAMYFCASMRGVNTEAFFGQGTRLTVV.

This clone was seen a few times. This chain connects TRBV9 to TRBJ2-5, with D perhaps TRBD2 (6 bases). The CDR3 covers 15 residues. Germline CDR1 SGDLS, CDR2 YYNGEE. V was cut by 3 bases and J by 4 bases, with 16 bases left in between. CDR3: CASSDIGSRGETQYF. CDR3 nucleotides: TGTGCCAGCAGCGATATCGGGAGTCGCGGAGAGACCCAGTACTTC.